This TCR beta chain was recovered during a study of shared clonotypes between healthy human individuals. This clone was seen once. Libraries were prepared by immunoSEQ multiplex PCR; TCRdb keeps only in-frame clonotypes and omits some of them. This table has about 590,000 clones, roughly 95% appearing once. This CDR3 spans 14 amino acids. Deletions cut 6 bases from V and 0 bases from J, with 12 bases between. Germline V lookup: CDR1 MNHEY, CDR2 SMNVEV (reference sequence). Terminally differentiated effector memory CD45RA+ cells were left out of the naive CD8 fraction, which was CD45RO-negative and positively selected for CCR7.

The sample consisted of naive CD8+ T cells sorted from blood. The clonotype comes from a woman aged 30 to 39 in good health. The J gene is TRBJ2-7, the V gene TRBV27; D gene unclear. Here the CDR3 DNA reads TGTGCCAGCAGGGTCGCCGTAAGCTCCTACGAGCAGTACTTC. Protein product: CASRVAVSSYEQYF.